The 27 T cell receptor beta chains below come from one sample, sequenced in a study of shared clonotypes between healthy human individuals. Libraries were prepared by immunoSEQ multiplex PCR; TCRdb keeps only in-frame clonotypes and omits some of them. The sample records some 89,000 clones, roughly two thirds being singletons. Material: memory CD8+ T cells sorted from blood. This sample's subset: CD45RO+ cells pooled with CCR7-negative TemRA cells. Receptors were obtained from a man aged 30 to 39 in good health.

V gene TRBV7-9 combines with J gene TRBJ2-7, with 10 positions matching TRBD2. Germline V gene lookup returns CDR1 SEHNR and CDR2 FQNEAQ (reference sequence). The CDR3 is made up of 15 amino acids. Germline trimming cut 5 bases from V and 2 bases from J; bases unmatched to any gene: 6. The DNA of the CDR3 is TGTGCCAGCAGCGGGCTAGCGGGGGAAACCTACGAGCAGTACTTC. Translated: CASSGLAGETYEQYF.

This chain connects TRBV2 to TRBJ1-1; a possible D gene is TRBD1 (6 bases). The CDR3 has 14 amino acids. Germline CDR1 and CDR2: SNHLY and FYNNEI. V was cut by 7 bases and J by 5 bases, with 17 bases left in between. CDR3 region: CASMQGYRETEAFF. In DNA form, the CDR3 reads TGTGCCAGCATGCAAGGGTACAGGGAGACTGAAGCTTTCTTT.

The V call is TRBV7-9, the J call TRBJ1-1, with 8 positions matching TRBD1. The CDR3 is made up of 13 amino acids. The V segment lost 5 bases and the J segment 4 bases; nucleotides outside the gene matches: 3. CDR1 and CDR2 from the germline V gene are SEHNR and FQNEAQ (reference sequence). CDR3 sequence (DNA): TGTGCCAGCAGCATACAGGGGGGCACTGAAGCTTTCTTT. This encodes CASSIQGGTEAFF. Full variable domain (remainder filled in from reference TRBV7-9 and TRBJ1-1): DTGVSQNPRHKITKRGQNVTFRCDPISEHNRLYWYRQTLGQGPEFLTYFQNEAQLEKSRLLSDRFSAERPKGSFSTLEIQRTEQGDSAMYLCASSIQGGTEAFFGQGTRLTVV.

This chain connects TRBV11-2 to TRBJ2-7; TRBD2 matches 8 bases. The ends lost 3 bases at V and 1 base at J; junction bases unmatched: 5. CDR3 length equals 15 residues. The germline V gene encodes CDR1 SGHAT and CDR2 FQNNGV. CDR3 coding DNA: TGTGCCAGCAGCTTGTCTAGCGGGCCGTCCTACGAGCAGTACTTC. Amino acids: CASSLSSGPSYEQYF.

CDR3 protein: CASSLVGGGVSYNEQFF. CDR3 nucleotides: TGCGCCAGCAGTCTGGTCGGGGGGGGCGTATCCTACAATGAGCAGTTCTTC. The chain carries TRBV10-2 and TRBJ2-1, with TRBD2 matching over 8 bases. Germline values: CDR1 WSHSY, CDR2 SAAADI. V trimming: 5 bases; J trimming: 1 base; junction bases outside the gene matches: 10. The CDR3 loop spans 17 amino acids.

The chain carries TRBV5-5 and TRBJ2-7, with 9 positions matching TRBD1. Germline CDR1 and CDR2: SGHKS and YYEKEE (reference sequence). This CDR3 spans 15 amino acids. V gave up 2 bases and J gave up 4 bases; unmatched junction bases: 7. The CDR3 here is CASSFYRGREYEQYF. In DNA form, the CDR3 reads TGTGCCAGCAGCTTTTACAGGGGGCGCGAATACGAGCAGTACTTC.

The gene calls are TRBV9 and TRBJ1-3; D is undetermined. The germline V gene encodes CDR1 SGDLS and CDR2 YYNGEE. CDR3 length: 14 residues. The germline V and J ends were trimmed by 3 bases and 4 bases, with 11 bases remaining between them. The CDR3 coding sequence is TGTGCCAGCAGCGGATGGGGTGGCGGAAACACCATATATTTT. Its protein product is CASSGWGGGNTIYF.

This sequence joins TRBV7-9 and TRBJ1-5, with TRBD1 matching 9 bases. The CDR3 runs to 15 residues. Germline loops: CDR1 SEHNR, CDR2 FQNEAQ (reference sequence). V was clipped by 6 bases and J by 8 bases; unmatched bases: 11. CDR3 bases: TGTGCCAGCAGTAAAACAGGGGGCGGGAAGGAGCCCCAGCATTTT. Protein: CASSKTGGGKEPQHF.

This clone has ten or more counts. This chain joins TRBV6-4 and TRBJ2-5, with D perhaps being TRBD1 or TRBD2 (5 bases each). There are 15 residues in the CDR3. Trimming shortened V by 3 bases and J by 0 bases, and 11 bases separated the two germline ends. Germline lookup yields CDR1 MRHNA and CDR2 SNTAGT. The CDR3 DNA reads TGTGCCAGCAGTGAGGGAGTGGGGCACCAAGAGACCCAGTACTTC. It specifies CASSEGVGHQETQYF.

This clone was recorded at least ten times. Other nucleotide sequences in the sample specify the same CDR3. The CDR3: CASSGGSYEQYF. CDR3 nucleotides: TGTGCCAGCAGTGGGGGGTCCTACGAGCAGTACTTC. The V call is TRBV28, the J call TRBJ2-7; D is possibly TRBD2 (6 bases). V lost 5 bases to trimming and J lost 1 base, with 6 bases between them. Germline V gives CDR1 MDHEN, CDR2 SYDVKM. The CDR3 loop spans 12 amino acids.

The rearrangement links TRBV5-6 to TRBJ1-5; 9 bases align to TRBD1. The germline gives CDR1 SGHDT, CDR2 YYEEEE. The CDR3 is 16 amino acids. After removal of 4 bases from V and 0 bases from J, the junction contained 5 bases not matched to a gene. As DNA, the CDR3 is TGTGCCAGCAGCCCATCGACAGGGGGTAGCAATCAGCCCCAGCATTTT. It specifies CASSPSTGGSNQPQHF.

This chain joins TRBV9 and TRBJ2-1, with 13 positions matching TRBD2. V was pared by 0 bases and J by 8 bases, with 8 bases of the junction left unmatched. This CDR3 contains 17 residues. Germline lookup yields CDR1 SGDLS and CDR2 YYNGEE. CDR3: CASSVARTSGRRDEQFF. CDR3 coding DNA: TGTGCCAGCAGCGTAGCCCGGACTAGCGGGAGACGCGATGAGCAGTTCTTC. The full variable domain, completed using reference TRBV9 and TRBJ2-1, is DSGVTQTPKHLITATGQRVTLRCSPRSGDLSVYWYQQSLDQGLQFLIQYYNGEERAKGNILERFSAQQFPDLHSELNLSSLELGDSALYFCASSVARTSGRRDEQFFGPGTRLTVL.

CDR3 nucleotides: TGTGCCAGTAGTCGTTTGGCTAGCGTGTCCTACAATGAGCAGTTCTTC. It yields the protein CASSRLASVSYNEQFF. V is TRBV19 and J is TRBJ2-1, with TRBD2 as a possible D gene (6 bases). CDR3 size: 16 residues. Germline lookup yields CDR1 LNHDA and CDR2 SQIVND (reference sequence). V shed 5 bases and J shed 1 base, with 15 bases lying between them.

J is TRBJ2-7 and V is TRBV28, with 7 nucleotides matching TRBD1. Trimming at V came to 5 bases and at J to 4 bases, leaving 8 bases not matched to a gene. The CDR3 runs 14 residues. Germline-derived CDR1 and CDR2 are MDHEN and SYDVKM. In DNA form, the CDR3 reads TGTGCCAGCAGTGCGCCCACGGGACAGTACGAGCAGTACTTC. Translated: CASSAPTGQYEQYF.

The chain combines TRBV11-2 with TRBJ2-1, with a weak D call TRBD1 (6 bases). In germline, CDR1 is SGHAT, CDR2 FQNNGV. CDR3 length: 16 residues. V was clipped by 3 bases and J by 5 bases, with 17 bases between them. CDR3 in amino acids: CASSFRTGTRDNEQFF. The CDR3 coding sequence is TGTGCCAGCAGCTTTCGGACCGGGACAAGGGACAATGAGCAGTTCTTC.

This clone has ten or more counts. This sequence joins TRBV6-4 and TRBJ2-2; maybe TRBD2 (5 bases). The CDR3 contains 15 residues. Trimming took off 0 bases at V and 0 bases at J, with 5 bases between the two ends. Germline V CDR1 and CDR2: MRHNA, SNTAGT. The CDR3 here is CASSDSSANTGELFF. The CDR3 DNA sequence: TGTGCCAGCAGTGACTCTAGCGCGAACACCGGGGAGCTGTTTTTT.

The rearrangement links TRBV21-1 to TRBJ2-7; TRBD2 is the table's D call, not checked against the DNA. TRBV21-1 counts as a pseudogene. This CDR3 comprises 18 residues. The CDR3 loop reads CASSKGGLAGERSYEQYF. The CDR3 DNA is TGTGCCAGCAGCAAAGGGGGACTAGCGGGCGAACGCTCCTACGAGCAGTACTTC.

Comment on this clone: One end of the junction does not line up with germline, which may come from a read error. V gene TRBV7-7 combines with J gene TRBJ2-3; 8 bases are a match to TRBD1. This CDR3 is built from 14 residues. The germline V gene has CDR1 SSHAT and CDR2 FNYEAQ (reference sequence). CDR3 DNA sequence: TGTGCTAGCAGCGCGACAGGGGCGGCAGATACGCAGTATTTT. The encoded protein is CASSATGAADTQYF. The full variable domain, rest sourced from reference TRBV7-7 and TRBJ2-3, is GAGVSQSPRYKVTKRGQDVTLRCDPISSHATLYWYQQALGQGPEFLTYFNYEAQPDKSGLPSDRFSAERPEGSISTLTIQRTEQRDSAMYRCASSATGAADTQYFGPGTRLTVL.

For the CDR3, the DNA is TGTGCCAGCAGCCCGACAGGGAAACCCGGGGAGCTGTTTTTT. It translates to CASSPTGKPGELFF. The gene calls are TRBV7-7 and TRBJ2-2, with 7 bases matching TRBD1. Germline assignment: CDR1 SSHAT and CDR2 FNYEAQ (reference sequence). V was pared by 5 bases and J by 6 bases, with 6 bases of the junction left unmatched. This CDR3 is built from 14 residues.

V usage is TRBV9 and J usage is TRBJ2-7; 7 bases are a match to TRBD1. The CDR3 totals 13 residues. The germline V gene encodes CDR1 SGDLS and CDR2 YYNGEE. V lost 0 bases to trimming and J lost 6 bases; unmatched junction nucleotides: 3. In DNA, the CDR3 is TGTGCCAGCAGCGTAGCAGGGGGAACCGAGCAGTACTTC. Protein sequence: CASSVAGGTEQYF.

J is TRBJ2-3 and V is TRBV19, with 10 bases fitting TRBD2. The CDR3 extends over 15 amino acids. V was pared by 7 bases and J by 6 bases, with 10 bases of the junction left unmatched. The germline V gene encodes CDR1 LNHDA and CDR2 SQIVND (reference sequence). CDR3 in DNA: TGTGCCAGTAATCCCGGGACTAGCGCCACCGATACGCAGTATTTT. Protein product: CASNPGTSATDTQYF.

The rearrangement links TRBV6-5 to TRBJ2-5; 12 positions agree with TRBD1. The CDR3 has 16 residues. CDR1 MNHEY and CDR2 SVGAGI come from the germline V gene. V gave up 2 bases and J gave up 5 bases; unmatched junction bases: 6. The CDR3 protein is CASSYRDRGLGETQYF. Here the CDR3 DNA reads TGTGCCAGCAGTTACCGGGACAGGGGGCTGGGTGAGACCCAGTACTTC.

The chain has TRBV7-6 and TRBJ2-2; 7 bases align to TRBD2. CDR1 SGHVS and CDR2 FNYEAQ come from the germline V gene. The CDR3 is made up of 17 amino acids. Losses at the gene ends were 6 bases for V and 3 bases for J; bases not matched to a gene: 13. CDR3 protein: CASSYRAGVVDTGELFF. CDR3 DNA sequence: TGTGCCAGCAGTTACCGGGCGGGAGTAGTGGACACCGGGGAGCTGTTTTTT. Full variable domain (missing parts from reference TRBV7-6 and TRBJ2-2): GAGVSQSPRYKVTKRGQDVALRCDPISGHVSLYWYRQALGQGPEFLTYFNYEAQQDKSGLPNDRFSAERPEGSISTLTIQRTEQRDSAMYRCASSYRAGVVDTGELFFGEGSRLTVL.

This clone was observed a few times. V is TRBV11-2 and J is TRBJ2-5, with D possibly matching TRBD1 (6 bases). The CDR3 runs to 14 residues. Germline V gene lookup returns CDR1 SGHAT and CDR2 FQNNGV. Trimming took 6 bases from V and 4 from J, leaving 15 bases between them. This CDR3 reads CASRTTGFVETQYF. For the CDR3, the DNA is TGTGCCAGCAGGACAACAGGGTTCGTAGAGACCCAGTACTTC.

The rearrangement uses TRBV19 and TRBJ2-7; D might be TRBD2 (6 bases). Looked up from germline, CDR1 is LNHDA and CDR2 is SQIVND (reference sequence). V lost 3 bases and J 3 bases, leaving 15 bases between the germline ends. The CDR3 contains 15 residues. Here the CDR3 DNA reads TGTGCCAGTAGTATGGGAATAGCGGAAGGCTACGAGCAGTACTTC. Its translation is CASSMGIAEGYEQYF.

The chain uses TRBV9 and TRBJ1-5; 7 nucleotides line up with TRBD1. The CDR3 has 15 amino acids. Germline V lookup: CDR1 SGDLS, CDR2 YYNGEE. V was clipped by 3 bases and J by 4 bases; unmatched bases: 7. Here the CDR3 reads CASSDGDRDNQPQHF. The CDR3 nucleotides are TGTGCCAGCAGCGACGGAGACAGGGATAATCAGCCCCAGCATTTT.

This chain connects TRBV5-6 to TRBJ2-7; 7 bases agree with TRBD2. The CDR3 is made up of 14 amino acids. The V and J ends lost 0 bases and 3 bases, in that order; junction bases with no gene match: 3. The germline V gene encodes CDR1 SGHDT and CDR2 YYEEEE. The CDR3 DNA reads TGTGCCAGCAGCTTGGGGCTAGCGGACTACGAGCAGTACTTC. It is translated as CASSLGLADYEQYF.